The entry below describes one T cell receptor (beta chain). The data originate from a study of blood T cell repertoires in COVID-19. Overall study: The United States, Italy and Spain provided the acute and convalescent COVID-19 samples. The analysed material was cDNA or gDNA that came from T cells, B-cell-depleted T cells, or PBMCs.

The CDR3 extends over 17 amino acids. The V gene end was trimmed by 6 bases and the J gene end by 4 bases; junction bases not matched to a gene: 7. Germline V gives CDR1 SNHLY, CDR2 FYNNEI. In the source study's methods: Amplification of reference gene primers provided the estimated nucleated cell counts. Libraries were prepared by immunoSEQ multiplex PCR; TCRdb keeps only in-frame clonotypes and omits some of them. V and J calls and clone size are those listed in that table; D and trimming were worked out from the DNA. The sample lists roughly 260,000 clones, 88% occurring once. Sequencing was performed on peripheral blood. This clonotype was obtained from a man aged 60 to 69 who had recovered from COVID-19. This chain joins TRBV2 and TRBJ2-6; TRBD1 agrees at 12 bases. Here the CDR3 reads CASSRDRGQSGANVLTF. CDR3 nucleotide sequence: TGTGCCAGCAGCCGGGACAGGGGGCAATCGGGGGCCAACGTCCTGACTTTC.